The entry below gives a single TCR beta chain sequence along with its context. Its matching antigen is unknown. Reverse transcribing all isolated RNA meant expressed TCRB transcripts were sequenced. The read count averaged about 3.6 million across naive, central memory and regulatory T cell samples. This table comes from immunoSEQ multiplex PCR, and its TCRdb copy is limited to in-frame clones, with some not included. The sample yields some 350,000 clones, about 13% seen once. The source of the sample is a study of beta chain features in type 1 diabetes. Study-wide background: No patient-donor differences in age, gender, total cells or subset yield.

Findings and limits, study-wide: Within each of all four CD4+ subsets, Type 1 diabetes patients had TCRB CDR3s that were moderately but significantly shorter. Compared to healthy donors, patients appeared to have naive, central memory and Treg TCRB repertoires that were more alike.

From germline, CDR1 is GTSNPN and CDR2 SVGIG (reference sequence). V dropped 0 bases and J dropped 1 base, with 13 bases sitting between them. The CDR3 contains 16 residues. Sorted populations all exceeded 98% purity. The TCR sequence derives from a young woman with type 1 diabetes. The chain links TRBV30 to TRBJ1-5, with D hard to call. The sequenced sample consisted of naive CD4+ T cells from blood. CDR3 loop: CAWSVSPGGSNQPQHF. The CDR3, as DNA: TGTGCCTGGAGTGTAAGCCCCGGCGGGAGCAATCAGCCCCAGCATTTT. The whole variable domain, remainder taken from reference TRBV30 and TRBJ1-5, is SQTIHQWPATLVQPVGSPLSLECTVEGTSNPNLYWYRQAAGRGLQLLFYSVGIGQISSEVPQNLSASRPQDRQFILSSKKLLLSDSGFYLCAWSVSPGGSNQPQHFGDGTRLSIL.